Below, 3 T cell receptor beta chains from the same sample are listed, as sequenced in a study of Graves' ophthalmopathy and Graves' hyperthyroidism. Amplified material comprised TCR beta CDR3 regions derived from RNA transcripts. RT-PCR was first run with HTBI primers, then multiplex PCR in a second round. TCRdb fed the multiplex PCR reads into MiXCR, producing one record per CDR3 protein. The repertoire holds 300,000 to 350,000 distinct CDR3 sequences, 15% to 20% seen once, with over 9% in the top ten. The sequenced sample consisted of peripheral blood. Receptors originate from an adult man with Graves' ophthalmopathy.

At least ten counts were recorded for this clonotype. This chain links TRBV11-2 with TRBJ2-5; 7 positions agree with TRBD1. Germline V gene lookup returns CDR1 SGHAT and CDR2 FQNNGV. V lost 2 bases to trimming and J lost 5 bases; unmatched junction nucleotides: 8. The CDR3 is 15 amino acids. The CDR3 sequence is CASSLLEGAWETQYF. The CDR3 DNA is TGTGCCAGCAGCTTACTTGAGGGGGCATGGGAGACCCAGTACTTC.

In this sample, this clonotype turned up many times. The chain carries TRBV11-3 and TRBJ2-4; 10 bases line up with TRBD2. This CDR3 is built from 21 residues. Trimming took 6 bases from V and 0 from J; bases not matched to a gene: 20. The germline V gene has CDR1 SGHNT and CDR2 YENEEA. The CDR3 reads CASSSLNPAAGGPRAKNIQYF. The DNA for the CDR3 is TGTGCCAGCAGTTCTCTCAACCCGGCAGCGGGGGGGCCCCGAGCCAAAAACATTCAGTACTTC.

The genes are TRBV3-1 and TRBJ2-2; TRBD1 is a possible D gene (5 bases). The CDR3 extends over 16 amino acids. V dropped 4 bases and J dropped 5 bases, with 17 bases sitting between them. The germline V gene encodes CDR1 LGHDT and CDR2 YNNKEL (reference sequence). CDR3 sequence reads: CASSRPSGYGTGELFF. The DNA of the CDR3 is TGTGCCAGCAGCCGACCGTCAGGGTATGGAACCGGGGAGCTGTTTTTT.